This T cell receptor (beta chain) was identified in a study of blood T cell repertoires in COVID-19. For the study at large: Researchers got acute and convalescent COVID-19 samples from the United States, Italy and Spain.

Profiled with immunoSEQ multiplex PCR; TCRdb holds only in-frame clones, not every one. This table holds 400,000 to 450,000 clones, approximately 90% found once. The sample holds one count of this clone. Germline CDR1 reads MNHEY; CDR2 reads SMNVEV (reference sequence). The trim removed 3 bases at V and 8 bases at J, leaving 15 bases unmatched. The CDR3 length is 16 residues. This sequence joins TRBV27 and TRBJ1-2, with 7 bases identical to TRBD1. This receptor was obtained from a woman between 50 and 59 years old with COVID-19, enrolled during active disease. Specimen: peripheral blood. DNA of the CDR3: TGTGCCAGCAGTTTGTTGCGGTCTACAGGGGCTGAGGGCTACACCTTC. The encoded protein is CASSLLRSTGAEGYTF.